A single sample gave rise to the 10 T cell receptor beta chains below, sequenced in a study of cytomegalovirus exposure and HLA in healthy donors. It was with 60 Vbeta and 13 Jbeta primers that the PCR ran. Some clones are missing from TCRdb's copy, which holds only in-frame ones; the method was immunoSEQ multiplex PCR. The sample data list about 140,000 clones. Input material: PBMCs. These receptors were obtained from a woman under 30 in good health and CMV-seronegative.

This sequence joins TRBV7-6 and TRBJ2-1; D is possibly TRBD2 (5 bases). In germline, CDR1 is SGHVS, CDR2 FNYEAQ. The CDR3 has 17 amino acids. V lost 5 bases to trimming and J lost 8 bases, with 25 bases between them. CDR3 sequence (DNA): TGTGCCAGCAGCCCCACGTTTGGCGGAGCGGTGCGGGATGAGCAGTTCTTC. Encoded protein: CASSPTFGGAVRDEQFF.

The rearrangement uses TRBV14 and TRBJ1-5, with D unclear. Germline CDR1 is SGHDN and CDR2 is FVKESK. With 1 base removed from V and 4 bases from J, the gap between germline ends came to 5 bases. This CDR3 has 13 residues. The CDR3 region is CASSQGYNQPQHF. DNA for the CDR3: TGTGCCAGCAGCCAAGGCTATAATCAGCCCCAGCATTTT.

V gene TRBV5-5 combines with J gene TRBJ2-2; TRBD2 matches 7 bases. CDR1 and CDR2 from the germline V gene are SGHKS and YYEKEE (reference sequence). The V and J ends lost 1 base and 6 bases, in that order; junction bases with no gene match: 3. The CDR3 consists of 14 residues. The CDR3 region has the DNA TGTGCCAGCAGCTTGACCGCGGGGGCCGGGGAGCTGTTTTTT. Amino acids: CASSLTAGAGELFF. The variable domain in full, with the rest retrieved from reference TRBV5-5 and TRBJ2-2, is DAGVTQSPTHLIKTRGQQVTLRCSPISGHKSVSWYQQVLGQGPQFIFQYYEKEERGRGNFPDRFSARQFPNYSSELNVNALLLGDSALYLCASSLTAGAGELFFGEGSRLTVL.

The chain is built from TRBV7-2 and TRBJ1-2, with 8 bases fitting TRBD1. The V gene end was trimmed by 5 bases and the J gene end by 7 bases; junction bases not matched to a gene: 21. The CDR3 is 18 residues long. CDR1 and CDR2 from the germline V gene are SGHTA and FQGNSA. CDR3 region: CASSAYPGPDRASGGYTF. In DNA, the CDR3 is TGTGCCAGCAGCGCATACCCAGGTCCGGACAGGGCTAGTGGTGGCTACACCTTC.

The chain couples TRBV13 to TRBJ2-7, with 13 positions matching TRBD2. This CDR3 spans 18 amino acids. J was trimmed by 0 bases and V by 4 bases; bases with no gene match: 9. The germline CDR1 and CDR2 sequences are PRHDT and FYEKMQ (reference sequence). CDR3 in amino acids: CASSSSTSGRTSSYEQYV. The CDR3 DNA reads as TGTGCCAGCAGCTCCTCGACTAGCGGGAGGACCAGCTCCTACGAGCAGTACGTC.

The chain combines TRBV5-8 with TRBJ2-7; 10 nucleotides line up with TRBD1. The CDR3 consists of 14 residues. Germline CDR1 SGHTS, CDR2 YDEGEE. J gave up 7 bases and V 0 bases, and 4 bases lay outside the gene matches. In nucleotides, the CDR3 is TGTGCCAGCAGCTTGGCCGGGACAGGGGAAGAGCAGTACGTC. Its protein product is CASSLAGTGEEQYV.

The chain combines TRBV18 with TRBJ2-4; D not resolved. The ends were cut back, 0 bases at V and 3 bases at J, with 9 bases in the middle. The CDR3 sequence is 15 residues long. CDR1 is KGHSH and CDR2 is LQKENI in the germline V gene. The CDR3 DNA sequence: TGTGCCAGCTCACCACCGGCTGGTGACAAAAACATTCAGTACTTC. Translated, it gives CASSPPAGDKNIQYF.

The CDR3 spells CASSATRQGALLTLREYV. The CDR3 DNA reads as TGTGCCAGCAGCGCCACCCGACAGGGGGCCCTACTAACTTTGAGGGAGTACGTC. The chain carries TRBV9 and TRBJ2-7; 10 bases match TRBD1. Germline CDR1 is SGDLS and CDR2 is YYNGEE. The V segment lost 3 bases and the J segment 11 bases; nucleotides outside the gene matches: 23. The CDR3 runs 18 residues.

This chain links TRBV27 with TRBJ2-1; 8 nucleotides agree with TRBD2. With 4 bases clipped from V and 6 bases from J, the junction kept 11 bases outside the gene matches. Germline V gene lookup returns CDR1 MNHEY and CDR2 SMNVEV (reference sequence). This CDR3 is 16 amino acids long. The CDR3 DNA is TGTGCCAGCAGTTGGAGAGCGGGAGCATCCCTCAATGAGCAGTTCTTC. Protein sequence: CASSWRAGASLNEQFF.

CDR3 loop: CASSPTRRTSGSSLREQYF. CDR3 DNA sequence: TGTGCCAGCAGCCCTACCCGGCGGACTAGCGGGAGTAGTTTGAGGGAGCAGTACTTC. V is TRBV7-9 and J is TRBJ2-7, with TRBD2 matching 13 bases. The CDR3 is made up of 19 amino acids. Germline values: CDR1 SEHNR, CDR2 FQNEAQ (reference sequence). J lost 7 bases, V lost 5 bases, and 20 bases had no gene match.